These 24 T cell receptor beta chains originate from one sample sequenced in a study of cytomegalovirus exposure and HLA in healthy donors (dated by TCRdb to 2016 to 2017). The library relied on the immunoSEQ multiplex PCR assay. What TCRdb holds here is the immuneACCESS table cut down to in-frame rearrangements. Part of the clones is not present; checked against another copy, under half of the missing clones reflect an unresolved V gene, and the others are unexplained. Counted in this sample were more than 85,000 clones; roughly 90% of them appeared once. The top ten clones comprise approximately 2% of the sample. The sequenced sample consisted of PBMCs. All receptors derive from a woman between 18 and 29 years old in good health and CMV-seronegative.

J is TRBJ2-2 and V is TRBV4-3; the match to TRBD2 covers 11 bases. Germline trimming cut 2 bases from V and 6 bases from J; bases unmatched to any gene: 5. Germline V CDR1 and CDR2: LGHNA, YSLEER. This CDR3 has 16 residues. For the CDR3, the DNA is TGCGCCAGCAGCCAACTAGCGGGAGGTTCAGCCGGGGAGCTGTTTTTT. Translation: CASSQLAGGSAGELFF.

J is TRBJ1-1 and V is TRBV18; D unresolved. This CDR3 is 14 amino acids long. Trimming left V 1 base short and J 1 base short, with 7 bases between. CDR1 is KGHSH and CDR2 is LQKENI in the germline V gene. CDR3: CASSPRASNTEAFF. As DNA, the CDR3 is TGTGCCAGCTCACCACGGGCCTCGAACACTGAAGCTTTCTTT.

This chain connects TRBV6-5 to TRBJ2-5; TRBD2 agrees at 13 bases. Looked up from germline, CDR1 is MNHEY and CDR2 is SVGAGI. The CDR3 spans 15 residues. The V and J ends lost 6 bases and 5 bases, in that order; junction bases with no gene match: 6. CDR3 coding DNA: TGTGCCAGCAGCCAGACTAGCGGGAGGTGGGAGACCCAGTACTTC. It specifies CASSQTSGRWETQYF.

This chain connects TRBV6-5 to TRBJ1-1; unclear D gene. The CDR3 extends over 13 amino acids. Trimming removed 5 bases from V and 6 bases from J, with 13 bases in between. Germline V gives CDR1 MNHEY, CDR2 SVGAGI. DNA for the CDR3: TGTGCCAGCAGTCTTGCCGGGAGGGCTGAAGCTTTCTTT. It is translated as CASSLAGRAEAFF.

This clone was seen a single time. V gene TRBV4-3 combines with J gene TRBJ2-2; D not certain. Trimming left V 0 bases short and J 7 bases short, with 3 bases between. The CDR3 covers 12 residues. CDR1 LGHNA and CDR2 YSLEER come from the germline V gene. CDR3 sequence (DNA): TGCGCCAGCAGCCAAGAGTACGGGGAGCTGTTTTTT. This translates into CASSQEYGELFF.

This clone was picked up one time. The chain is built from TRBV30 and TRBJ2-1, with 7 bases matching TRBD2. CDR1 is GTSNPN, CDR2 SVGIG, per germline (reference sequence). Unmatched junction bases numbered 7, after V lost 3 bases and J lost 2 bases. The CDR3 contains 15 residues. CDR3 in amino acids: CAWSTTSDAYNEQFF. CDR3 in DNA: TGTGCCTGGAGCACTACTAGCGACGCCTACAATGAGCAGTTCTTC.

The J gene is TRBJ2-7, the V gene TRBV7-2; a possible D gene is TRBD1 (5 bases). V was trimmed by 5 bases and J by 1 base, leaving 12 bases between them. There are 14 residues in the CDR3. Germline loops: CDR1 SGHTA, CDR2 FQGNSA. The CDR3 protein is CASSPPAGSYEQYF. CDR3 coding DNA: TGTGCCAGCAGCCCGCCAGCAGGGTCCTACGAGCAGTACTTC.

This rearrangement joins TRBV9 to TRBJ2-1; D might be TRBD2 (5 bases). Trimming stripped 4 bases from V and 4 bases from J, with 12 bases between. Germline CDR1 SGDLS, CDR2 YYNGEE. The CDR3 runs to 14 residues. As DNA, the CDR3 is TGTGCCAGCAGCCCGGAGGTTCCGTACAATGAGCAGTTCTTC. This encodes CASSPEVPYNEQFF.

V is TRBV2 and J is TRBJ2-1; D remains ambiguous. The V and J ends lost 4 bases and 6 bases respectively, with 10 bases between them. Germline V gene data show CDR1 as SNHLY and CDR2 as FYNNEI. The CDR3 sequence is 13 residues long. CDR3 residues: CASSVTESNEQFF. CDR3 coding DNA: TGTGCCAGCAGTGTTACGGAGAGCAATGAGCAGTTCTTC.

The genes are TRBV4-2 and TRBJ2-7; 13 positions match TRBD2. The CDR3 contains 14 residues. The V gene's germline CDR1 is LGHNA and CDR2 YNFKEQ. The V and J ends lost 1 base and 12 bases, in that order; junction bases with no gene match: 6. The CDR3 spells CASSQGTSGGHPYF. The CDR3 region has the DNA TGTGCCAGCAGCCAAGGGACTAGCGGGGGTCATCCGTACTTC.

This chain joins TRBV4-1 and TRBJ2-7, with 13 bases matching TRBD2. V was clipped by 3 bases and J by 1 base; unmatched bases: 3. The CDR3 length is 16 residues. CDR1 is MGHRA, CDR2 YSYEKL, per germline. The CDR3: CASSQEGLAGSYEQYF. CDR3 coding DNA: TGCGCCAGCAGCCAGGAGGGACTAGCGGGATCCTACGAGCAGTACTTC.

The V call is TRBV6-6, the J call TRBJ2-3; 8 bases align to TRBD2. With 1 base clipped from V and 10 bases from J, the junction kept 10 bases outside the gene matches. Germline CDR1 is MNHNY and CDR2 is SVGAGI (reference sequence). CDR3 length: 15 amino acids. DNA of the CDR3: TGTGCCAGCAGTTACTACGAGACTAGCGCCCATCCGCAGTATTTT. Encoded protein: CASSYYETSAHPQYF.

V is TRBV7-3 and J is TRBJ2-5, with D perhaps TRBD2 (5 bases). This CDR3 has 13 amino acids. Deletions cut 5 bases from V and 5 bases from J, with 12 bases between. CDR1 is SGHTA, CDR2 FQGTGA, per germline. The CDR3 loop is CASSRGSQETQYF. The CDR3 nucleotides are TGTGCCAGCAGCCGAGGGTCCCAGGAGACCCAGTACTTC.

This clone was observed a single time. This chain links TRBV5-3 with TRBJ2-6; 10 bases fit TRBD1. TRBV5-3 carries the ORF label, with uncertain function. The CDR3 has 20 amino acids. The junction had 12 bases not matched to a gene; V was cut back by 1 base and J by 2 bases. The CDR3 region is CARSLFLIEDRGTGANVLTF. CDR3 nucleotide sequence: TGTGCCAGAAGCTTGTTCTTGATCGAGGACAGGGGGACTGGGGCCAACGTCCTGACTTTC.

The gene calls are TRBV30 and TRBJ1-1; perhaps TRBD1 as D (5 bases). Trimming stripped 3 bases from V and 10 bases from J, with 15 bases between. Germline CDR1 and CDR2: GTSNPN and SVGIG (reference sequence). The CDR3 consists of 12 residues. CDR3 sequence reads: CAWRVPGGGAFF. The CDR3 DNA reads as TGTGCCTGGAGGGTCCCGGGGGGGGGAGCTTTCTTT.

The gene calls are TRBV27 and TRBJ1-5; 10 nucleotides agree with TRBD1. The V gene's germline CDR1 is MNHEY and CDR2 SMNVEV (reference sequence). The length of the CDR3 is 15 residues. J gave up 2 bases and V 5 bases, and 3 bases lay outside the gene matches. The CDR3 coding sequence is TGTGCCAGCAGTATCGGGACAGGGGGCAATCAGCCCCAGCATTTT. Protein product: CASSIGTGGNQPQHF.

The chain couples TRBV7-9 to TRBJ2-5; a weak D match, TRBD1 (6 bases). V was cut by 7 bases and J by 4 bases, with 16 bases left in between. The CDR3 contains 14 residues. Germline values: CDR1 SEHNR, CDR2 FQNEAQ (reference sequence). The CDR3 here is CASTYLDRSETQYF. The CDR3 nucleotides read TGTGCCAGCACCTACCTAGACAGGTCAGAGACCCAGTACTTC.

The J gene is TRBJ1-5, the V gene TRBV6-5; D remains unclear. V was shortened by 5 bases and J by 9 bases, with 14 bases between the two germline ends. The CDR3 has 13 amino acids. Germline V gives CDR1 MNHEY, CDR2 SVGAGI. Written as DNA, the CDR3 is TGTGCCAGCAGTGCGGACGGGGAACGGCCCCAGCATTTT. It codes for CASSADGERPQHF.

This clone was seen more than once but under ten times. The chain recombines TRBV7-9 with TRBJ2-5; weak D call: TRBD1 (6 bases). Trimming removed 6 bases from V and 5 bases from J, with 16 bases in between. The V gene's germline CDR1 is SEHNR and CDR2 FQNEAQ (reference sequence). This CDR3 comprises 14 residues. CDR3 nucleotides: TGTGCCAGCAGTTTAAAACAGGGCTACGAGACCCAGTACTTC. Amino acids: CASSLKQGYETQYF. Complete variable domain (other parts from reference TRBV7-9 and TRBJ2-5): DTGVSQNPRHKITKRGQNVTFRCDPISEHNRLYWYRQTLGQGPEFLTYFQNEAQLEKSRLLSDRFSAERPKGSFSTLEIQRTEQGDSAMYLCASSLKQGYETQYFGPGTRLLVL.

This chain uses TRBV27 with TRBJ1-1; 8 nucleotides match TRBD1. CDR1 and CDR2 from the germline V gene are MNHEY and SMNVEV (reference sequence). This CDR3 has 13 amino acids. Unmatched junction bases numbered 7, after V lost 3 bases and J lost 10 bases. In DNA form, the CDR3 reads TGTGCCAGCAGTTTCGACAGGGGATCGCGAGCTTTCTTT. Translation gives CASSFDRGSRAFF.

This rearrangement joins TRBV4-2 to TRBJ2-1; D is uncertain. Germline V CDR1 and CDR2: LGHNA, YNFKEQ. The CDR3 has 13 residues. V gave up 3 bases and J gave up 0 bases, with 3 bases separating them. The CDR3 nucleotides are TGTGCCAGCAGCCAGAGCTCCTACAATGAGCAGTTCTTC. Encoded protein: CASSQSSYNEQFF.

The chain combines TRBV5-6 with TRBJ1-2; D unclear. Germline CDR1 is SGHDT and CDR2 is YYEEEE. This CDR3 has 13 residues. V was pared by 0 bases and J by 5 bases, with 8 bases between. CDR3 sequence reads: CASSLGSAYGYTF. The CDR3 region has the DNA TGTGCCAGCAGCTTGGGTTCAGCGTATGGCTACACCTTC.

The gene calls are TRBV5-6 and TRBJ2-3, with a weak D call TRBD1 (6 bases). V was trimmed by 4 bases and J by 2 bases, leaving 17 bases between them. CDR1 SGHDT and CDR2 YYEEEE come from the germline V gene. The length of the CDR3 is 16 residues. CDR3 nucleotides: TGTGCCAGCAGCATCGAGACAGGCGTAATCACAGATACGCAGTATTTT. It is translated as CASSIETGVITDTQYF.

This rearrangement joins TRBV7-2 to TRBJ2-7; D is uncertain. Germline-derived CDR1 and CDR2 are SGHTA and FQGNSA. The CDR3 loop spans 15 amino acids. V was clipped by 5 bases and J by 0 bases, with 14 bases between them. This CDR3 is CASSLSPVSSYEQYF. The CDR3 region has the DNA TGTGCCAGCAGCCTCTCCCCGGTTAGCTCCTACGAGCAGTACTTC.